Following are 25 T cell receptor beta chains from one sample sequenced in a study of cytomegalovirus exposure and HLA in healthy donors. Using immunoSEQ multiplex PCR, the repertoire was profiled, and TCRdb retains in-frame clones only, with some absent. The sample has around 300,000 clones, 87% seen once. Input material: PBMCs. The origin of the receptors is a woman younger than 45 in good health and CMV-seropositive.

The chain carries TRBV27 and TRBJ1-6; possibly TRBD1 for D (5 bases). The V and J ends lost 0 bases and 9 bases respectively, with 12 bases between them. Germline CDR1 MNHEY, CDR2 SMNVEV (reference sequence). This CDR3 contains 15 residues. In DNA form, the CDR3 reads TGTGCCAGCAGTTTATCCCGGGGGGGTCTTTCACCCCTCCACTTT. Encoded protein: CASSLSRGGLSPLHF.

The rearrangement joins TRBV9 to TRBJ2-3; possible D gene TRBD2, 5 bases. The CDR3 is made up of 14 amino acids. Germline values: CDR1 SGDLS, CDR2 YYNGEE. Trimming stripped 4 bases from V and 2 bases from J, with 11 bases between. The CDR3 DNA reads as TGTGCCAGCAGCCCGCAGCGGTTCACAGATACGCAGTATTTT. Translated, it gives CASSPQRFTDTQYF. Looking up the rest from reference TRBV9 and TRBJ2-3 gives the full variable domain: DSGVTQTPKHLITATGQRVTLRCSPRSGDLSVYWYQQSLDQGLQFLIQYYNGEERAKGNILERFSAQQFPDLHSELNLSSLELGDSALYFCASSPQRFTDTQYFGPGTRLTVL.

The CDR3 spells CASSEIQGNYEQYF. CDR3 bases: TGTGCCAGCAGTGAGATACAGGGTAACTACGAGCAGTACTTC. The rearrangement links TRBV2 to TRBJ2-7, with D possibly TRBD1 on 6 matching bases. Germline assignment: CDR1 SNHLY and CDR2 FYNNEI. Trimming removed 3 bases from V and 3 bases from J, with 12 bases in between. The CDR3 is 14 residues long.

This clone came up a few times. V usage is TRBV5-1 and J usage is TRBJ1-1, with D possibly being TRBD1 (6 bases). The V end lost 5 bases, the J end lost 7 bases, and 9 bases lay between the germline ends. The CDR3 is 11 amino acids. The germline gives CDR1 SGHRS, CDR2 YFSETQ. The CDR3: CASSKGVEAFF. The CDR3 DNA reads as TGCGCCAGCAGTAAGGGGGTTGAAGCTTTCTTT. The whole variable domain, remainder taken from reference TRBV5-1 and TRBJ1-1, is KAGVTQTPRYLIKTRGQQVTLSCSPISGHRSVSWYQQTPGQGLQFLFEYFSETQRNKGNFPGRFSGRQFSNSRSEMNVSTLELGDSALYLCASSKGVEAFFGQGTRLTVV.

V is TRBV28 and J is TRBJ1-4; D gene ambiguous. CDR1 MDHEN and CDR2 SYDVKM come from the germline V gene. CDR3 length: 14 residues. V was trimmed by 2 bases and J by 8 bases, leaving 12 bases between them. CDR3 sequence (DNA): TGTGCCAGCAGTTTAGGTGGTTCCTGGGAAAAACTGTTTTTT. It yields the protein CASSLGGSWEKLFF.

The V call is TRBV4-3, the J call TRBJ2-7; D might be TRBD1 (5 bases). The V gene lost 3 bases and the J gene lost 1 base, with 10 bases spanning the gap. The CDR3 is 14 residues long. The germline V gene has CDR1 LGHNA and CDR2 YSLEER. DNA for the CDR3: TGCGCCAGCAGCCAGACCAGGGAATCCTACGAGCAGTACTTC. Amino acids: CASSQTRESYEQYF.

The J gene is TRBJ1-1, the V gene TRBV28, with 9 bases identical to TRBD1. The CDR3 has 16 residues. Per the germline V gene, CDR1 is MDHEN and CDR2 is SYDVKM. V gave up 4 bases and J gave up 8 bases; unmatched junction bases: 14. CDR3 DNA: TGTGCCAGCAGTTCCCCGGCCGGGACAGGGAACGGCGAAGCTTTCTTT. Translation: CASSSPAGTGNGEAFF.

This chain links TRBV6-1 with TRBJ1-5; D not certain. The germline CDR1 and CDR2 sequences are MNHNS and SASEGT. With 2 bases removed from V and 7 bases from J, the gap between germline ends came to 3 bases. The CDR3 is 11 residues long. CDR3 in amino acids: CASSELQPQHF. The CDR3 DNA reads TGTGCCAGCAGTGAATTGCAGCCCCAGCATTTT.

The CDR3 DNA reads as TGCGCCAGCAGCTTGAGGGGCATGAGCTCCTATAATTCACCCCTCCACTTT. It yields the protein CASSLRGMSSYNSPLHF. V is TRBV5-1 and J is TRBJ1-6, with D perhaps TRBD1 (5 bases). Germline V gene data show CDR1 as SGHRS and CDR2 as YFSETQ. The CDR3 has 17 residues. Trimming cost V 1 base and J 0 bases, with 11 bases left between them. The entire variable domain, with the rest obtained from reference TRBV5-1 and TRBJ1-6, is as follows: KAGVTQTPRYLIKTRGQQVTLSCSPISGHRSVSWYQQTPGQGLQFLFEYFSETQRNKGNFPGRFSGRQFSNSRSEMNVSTLELGDSALYLCASSLRGMSSYNSPLHFGNGTRLTVT.

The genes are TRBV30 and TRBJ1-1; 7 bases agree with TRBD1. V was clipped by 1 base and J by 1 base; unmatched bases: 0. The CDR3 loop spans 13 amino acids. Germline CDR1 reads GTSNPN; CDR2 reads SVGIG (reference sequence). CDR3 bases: TGTGCCTGGAGTGGGGACAGGAACACTGAAGCTTTCTTT. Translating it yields CAWSGDRNTEAFF. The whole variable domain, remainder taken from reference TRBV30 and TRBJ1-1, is SQTIHQWPATLVQPVGSPLSLECTVEGTSNPNLYWYRQAAGRGLQLLFYSVGIGQISSEVPQNLSASRPQDRQFILSSKKLLLSDSGFYLCAWSGDRNTEAFFGQGTRLTVV.

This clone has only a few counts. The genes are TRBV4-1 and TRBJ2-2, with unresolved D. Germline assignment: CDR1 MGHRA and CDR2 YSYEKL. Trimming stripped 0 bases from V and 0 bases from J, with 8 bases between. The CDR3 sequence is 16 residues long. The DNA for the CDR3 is TGCGCCAGCAGCCAAGATACAGCCGCGAACACCGGGGAGCTGTTTTTT. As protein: CASSQDTAANTGELFF.

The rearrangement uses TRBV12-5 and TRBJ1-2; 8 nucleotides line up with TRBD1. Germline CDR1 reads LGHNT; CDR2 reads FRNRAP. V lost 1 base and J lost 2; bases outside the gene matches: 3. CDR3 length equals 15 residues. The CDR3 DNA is TGTGCTAGTGGTTTGGGAACAGGGGGAAACTATGGCTACACCTTC. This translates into CASGLGTGGNYGYTF.

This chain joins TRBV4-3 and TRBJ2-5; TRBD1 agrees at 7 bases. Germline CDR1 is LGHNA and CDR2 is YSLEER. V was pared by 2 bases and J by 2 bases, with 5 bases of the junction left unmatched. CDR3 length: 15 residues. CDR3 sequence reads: CASSQLTGPQETQYF. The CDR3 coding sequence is TGCGCCAGCAGCCAATTGACAGGGCCACAAGAGACCCAGTACTTC.

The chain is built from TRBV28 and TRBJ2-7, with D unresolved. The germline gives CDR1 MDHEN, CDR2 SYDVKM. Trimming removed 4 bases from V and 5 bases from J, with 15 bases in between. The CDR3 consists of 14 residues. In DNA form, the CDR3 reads TGTGCCAGCAGTTCAGACCTAGTACTACACGAGCAGTACTTC. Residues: CASSSDLVLHEQYF.

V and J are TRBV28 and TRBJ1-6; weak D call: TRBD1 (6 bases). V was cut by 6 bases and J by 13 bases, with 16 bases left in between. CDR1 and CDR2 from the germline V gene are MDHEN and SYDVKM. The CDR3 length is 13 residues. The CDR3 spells CASRSSGAAPLHF. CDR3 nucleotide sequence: TGTGCCAGCAGGTCCTCGGGGGCAGCCCCCCTCCACTTT.

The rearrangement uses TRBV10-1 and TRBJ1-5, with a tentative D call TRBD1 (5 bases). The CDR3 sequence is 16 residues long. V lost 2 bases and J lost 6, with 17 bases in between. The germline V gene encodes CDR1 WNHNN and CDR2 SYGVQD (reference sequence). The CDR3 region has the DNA TGCGCCAGCAGTGAGGAGGGACTTGACAAACCTCAGCCCCAGCATTTT. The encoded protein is CASSEEGLDKPQPQHF.

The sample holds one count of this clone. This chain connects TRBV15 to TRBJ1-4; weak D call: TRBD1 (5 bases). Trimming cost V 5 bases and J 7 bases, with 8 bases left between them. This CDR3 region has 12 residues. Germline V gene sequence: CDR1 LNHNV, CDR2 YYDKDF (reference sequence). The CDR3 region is CATSGGGEKLFF. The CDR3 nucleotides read TGTGCCACCAGCGGGGGTGGTGAAAAACTGTTTTTT.

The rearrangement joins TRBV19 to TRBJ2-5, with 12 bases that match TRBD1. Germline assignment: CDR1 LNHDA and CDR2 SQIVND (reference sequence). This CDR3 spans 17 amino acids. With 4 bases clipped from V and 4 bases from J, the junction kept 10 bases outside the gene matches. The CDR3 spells CASSRMGQGAVGETQYF. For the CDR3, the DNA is TGTGCCAGTAGTAGGATGGGACAGGGGGCGGTTGGAGAGACCCAGTACTTC.

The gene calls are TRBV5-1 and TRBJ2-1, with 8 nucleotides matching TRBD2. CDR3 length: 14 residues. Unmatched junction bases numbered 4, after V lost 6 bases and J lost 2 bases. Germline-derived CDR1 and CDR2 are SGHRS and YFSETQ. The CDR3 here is CASTPGLAYNEQFF. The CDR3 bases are TGCGCCAGCACCCCGGGACTAGCCTACAATGAGCAGTTCTTC.

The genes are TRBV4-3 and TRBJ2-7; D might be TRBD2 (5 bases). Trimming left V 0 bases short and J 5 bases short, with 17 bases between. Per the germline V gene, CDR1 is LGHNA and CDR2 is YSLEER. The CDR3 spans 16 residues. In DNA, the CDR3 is TGCGCCAGCAGCCAAGATGCCCGGGGATGGCGAGACGAGCAGTACTTC. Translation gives CASSQDARGWRDEQYF.

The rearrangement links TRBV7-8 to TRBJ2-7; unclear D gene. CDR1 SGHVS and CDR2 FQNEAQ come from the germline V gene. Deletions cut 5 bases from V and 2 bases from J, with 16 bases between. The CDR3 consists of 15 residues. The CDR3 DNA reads TGTGCCAGCAGCGTTAGTGACGGGCTCGCCTACGAGCAGTACTTC. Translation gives CASSVSDGLAYEQYF.

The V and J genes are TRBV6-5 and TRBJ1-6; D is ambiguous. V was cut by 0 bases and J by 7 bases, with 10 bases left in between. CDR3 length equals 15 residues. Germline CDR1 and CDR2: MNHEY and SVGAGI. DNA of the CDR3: TGTGCCAGCAGTTACTCGTGGGAGGGAAATTCACCCCTCCACTTT. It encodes CASSYSWEGNSPLHF.

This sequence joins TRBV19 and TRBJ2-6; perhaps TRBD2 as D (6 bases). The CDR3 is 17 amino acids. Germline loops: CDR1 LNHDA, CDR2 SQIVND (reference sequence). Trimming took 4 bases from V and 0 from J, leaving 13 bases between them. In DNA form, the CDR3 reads TGTGCCAGTAGTACGGGGCGGGACCACTCTGGGGCCAACGTCCTGACTTTC. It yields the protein CASSTGRDHSGANVLTF.

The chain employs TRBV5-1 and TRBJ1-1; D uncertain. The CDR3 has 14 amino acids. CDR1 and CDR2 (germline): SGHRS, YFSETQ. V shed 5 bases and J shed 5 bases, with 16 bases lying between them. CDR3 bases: TGCGCCAGCAGGTGGCGGGAGGCTAGGACTGAAGCTTTCTTT. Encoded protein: CASRWREARTEAFF.

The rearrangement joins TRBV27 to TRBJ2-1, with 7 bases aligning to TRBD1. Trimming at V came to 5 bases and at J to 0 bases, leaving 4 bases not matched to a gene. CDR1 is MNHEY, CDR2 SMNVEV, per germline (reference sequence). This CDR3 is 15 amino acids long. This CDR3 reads CASSRTGDSYNEQFF. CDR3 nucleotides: TGTGCCAGCAGTAGAACAGGGGACTCCTACAATGAGCAGTTCTTC.